A single TCR beta chain is shown here with its context. Its antigen is still unknown. This sample is part of a study of Ad26.COV2.S vaccination and SARS-CoV-2 variants. The wider study: Doses of Ad26.COV2.S were injected into muscle once or twice, 56 days apart.

TCRdb keeps only in-frame clones here, not all; method: immunoSEQ multiplex PCR. This sample has 250,000 or so clones; about 83% occur once, and the top ten carry less than 3.5%. The CDR3 consists of 15 residues. Trimming at V came to 5 bases and at J to 0 bases, leaving 3 bases not matched to a gene. In germline, CDR1 is LNHDA, CDR2 SQIVND (reference sequence). Treatment reported: roughly 20 received Ad26.COV2.S at low or high dose, single or two shots; a few received placebo; per-sample allocation not given. Repertoires come from day 63 after the first vaccine or placebo injection. The vaccine antigen was prefusion-stabilized Wuhan SARS-CoV-2 spike. Whole-study results and caveats: With respect to non-spike TCR breadth, vaccine and placebo recipients were similar.

The sample here was peripheral blood, taken in a trial of Ad26.COV2.S vaccine versus placebo. The gene calls are TRBV19 and TRBJ2-4, with 8 bases identical to TRBD2. This TCR was sampled from a person between 18 and 59 years old who received the Ad26.COV2.S COVID-19 vaccine or a placebo. In nucleotides, the CDR3 is TGTGCCAGTAGTGGGCTAGCGGGAGCCAAAAACATTCAGTACTTC. Its translation is CASSGLAGAKNIQYF.